The 30 T cell receptor beta chains below come from one sample, sequenced in a study of identical twins. TCRdb ran MiXCR on the 5' RACE reads and lists one entry per CDR3 protein. The sample consists of a few hundred thousand distinct CDR3 sequences, roughly 9% of them appearing once. Source material: naive T cells sorted from blood. The receptors originated from a woman in her forties or fifties in good health.

This clonotype was detected only a few times. The chain combines TRBV4-1 with TRBJ2-3; 11 nucleotides align to TRBD2. V dropped 2 bases and J dropped 5; count of bases not matched to a gene: 6. Germline V gives CDR1 MGHRA, CDR2 YSYEKL. CDR3 length: 16 amino acids. The CDR3 sequence is CASSQHSGLAGDTQYF. CDR3 nucleotide sequence: TGCGCCAGCAGCCAACACTCCGGACTAGCGGGAGATACGCAGTATTTT.

This clonotype has a count of ten or more. The V gene is TRBV29-1, the J gene TRBJ2-7, with 9 positions matching TRBD1. The germline gives CDR1 SQVTM, CDR2 ANQGSEA. The CDR3 consists of 14 residues. Trimming at V came to 4 bases and at J to 6 bases, leaving 10 bases not matched to a gene. The CDR3 protein is CSVGPGQGSLEQYF. The CDR3 nucleotides are TGCAGCGTTGGACCGGGACAGGGATCTCTCGAGCAGTACTTC.

This clonotype was observed many times. This chain links TRBV15 with TRBJ2-1; 7 bases line up with TRBD2. Germline loops: CDR1 LNHNV, CDR2 YYDKDF (reference sequence). J was trimmed by 7 bases and V by 0 bases; bases with no gene match: 21. The CDR3 extends over 20 amino acids. The CDR3 spells CATSRDQSGVTSAPPNEQFF. CDR3 sequence (DNA): TGTGCCACCAGCAGAGATCAGTCGGGGGTTACTAGCGCCCCTCCTAATGAGCAGTTCTTC.

This clonotype appeared a few times. The J gene is TRBJ1-2, the V gene TRBV20-1, with a weak D call TRBD1 (5 bases). CDR1 is DFQATT, CDR2 SNEGSKA, per germline (reference sequence). This CDR3 region has 12 residues. Deletions cut 2 bases from V and 8 bases from J, with 12 bases between. CDR3 coding DNA: TGCAGTGCTAGATTGGGAGGGGTCGGCTACACCTTC. Its protein is CSARLGGVGYTF.

This clonotype was detected a few times. The genes are TRBV3-1 and TRBJ2-1, with 7 positions matching TRBD2. J gave up 8 bases and V 1 base, and 5 bases lay outside the gene matches. The CDR3 contains 14 residues. CDR1 LGHDT and CDR2 YNNKEL come from the germline V gene (reference sequence). The CDR3 protein is CASSQGGGIDEQFF. The CDR3 DNA reads TGTGCCAGCAGCCAAGGCGGGGGAATCGATGAGCAGTTCTTC.

This chain uses TRBV5-1 with TRBJ1-1; no reliable D call. The CDR3 totals 14 residues. V was shortened by 2 bases and J by 2 bases, with 10 bases between the two germline ends. CDR1 and CDR2 (germline): SGHRS, YFSETQ. DNA of the CDR3: TGCGCCAGCAGCTTCGGAGGCCCAAACACTGAAGCTTTCTTT. This gives the protein CASSFGGPNTEAFF.

This clonotype showed up just a few times. The chain employs TRBV5-1 and TRBJ2-7; a weak D match, TRBD1 (6 bases). The germline V gene has CDR1 SGHRS and CDR2 YFSETQ. The CDR3 is made up of 15 amino acids. V gave up 0 bases and J gave up 2 bases, with 12 bases separating them. Written as DNA, the CDR3 is TGCGCCAGCAGCTTGGGACAGGAGACACCCTACGAGCAGTACTTC. It translates to CASSLGQETPYEQYF.

This clonotype was detected many times. The rearrangement joins TRBV20-1 to TRBJ2-1, with 12 bases matching TRBD2. The junction had 10 bases not matched to a gene; V was cut back by 0 bases and J by 7 bases. This CDR3 has 17 residues. Per the germline V gene, CDR1 is DFQATT and CDR2 is SNEGSKA (reference sequence). This chain's CDR3 is CSARDPWTSGNLNEQFF. The DNA for the CDR3 is TGCAGTGCTAGAGATCCCTGGACTAGCGGGAACCTTAATGAGCAGTTCTTC.

At least ten counts were recorded for this clonotype. The CDR3 region is CASSFGTSYRRYTDTQYF. The CDR3 region has the DNA TGTGCCAGCAGTTTTGGGACTTCCTATCGTCGGTACACAGATACGCAGTATTTT. V usage is TRBV12-3 or TRBV12-4 and J usage is TRBJ2-3; D perhaps matches TRBD2 (6 bases). This CDR3 is built from 18 residues. V dropped 3 bases and J dropped 2 bases, with 21 bases sitting between them.

The chain combines TRBV20-1 with TRBJ2-3; 9 bases fit TRBD2. CDR3 length: 14 amino acids. Germline loops: CDR1 DFQATT, CDR2 SNEGSKA (reference sequence). The J segment lost 4 bases and the V segment lost 3 bases, leaving 5 bases of the junction unmatched. The CDR3 coding sequence is TGCAGTGCTAGTAGCGGGAGTCAGTCAGATACGCAGTATTTT. This sequence encodes CSASSGSQSDTQYF.

This clonotype was seen ten or more times. The chain couples TRBV12-3 or TRBV12-4 to TRBJ1-1; D gene uncertain. This CDR3 region has 14 residues. V was shortened by 3 bases and J by 0 bases, with 8 bases between the two germline ends. The CDR3, as DNA: TGTGCCAGCAGTTTTCTCGGGATGAACACTGAAGCTTTCTTT. Protein product: CASSFLGMNTEAFF.

This clonotype appeared a few times. The genes are TRBV7-2 and TRBJ2-1; no definite D call. Trimming removed 1 base at V and 15 bases at J, with 13 bases between. The CDR3 is 12 residues long. Germline CDR1 SGHTA, CDR2 FQGNSA. The CDR3 region has the DNA TGTGCCAGCAGCTTAGTAAGAGGATCGGGGTTCTTC. Its translation is CASSLVRGSGFF.

This clonotype was counted only a few times. The chain has TRBV12-3 or TRBV12-4 and TRBJ1-2; 8 bases line up with TRBD1. The length of the CDR3 is 15 residues. V shed 2 bases, J shed 4 bases, and the junction held 6 bases outside the gene matches. The CDR3 loop is CASSLSGGASYGYTF. The CDR3 DNA reads as TGTGCCAGCAGTTTATCAGGGGGCGCTTCCTATGGCTACACCTTC.

This clonotype has at least ten counts. The genes are TRBV12-3 or TRBV12-4 and TRBJ1-1; TRBD1 aligns across 7 bases. With 5 bases clipped from V and 9 bases from J, the junction kept 9 bases outside the gene matches. CDR3 length: 13 amino acids. CDR3 DNA sequence: TGTGCCAGCAGTCCTATACAGGGGATGAAAGCTTTCTTT. Amino acid sequence: CASSPIQGMKAFF.

A remark on this clonotype: Germline and junction disagree at one end, which may indicate a read error. The gene calls are TRBV5-6 and TRBJ2-7; 10 bases fit TRBD2. CDR1 SGHDT and CDR2 YYEEEE come from the germline V gene. There are 12 residues in the CDR3. CDR3 amino acids: CASSPLAGNPDF. CDR3 coding DNA: TGTGCCAGCAGCCCACTAGCGGGAAATCCAGACTTC.

This clonotype was seen repeatedly, ten times or more. The chain carries TRBV3-1 and TRBJ1-1; D remains ambiguous. Trimming removed 0 bases from V and 1 base from J, with 6 bases in between. The germline V gene encodes CDR1 LGHDT and CDR2 YNNKEL (reference sequence). This CDR3 has 14 amino acids. CDR3 loop: CASSQDYRNTEAFF. Written as DNA, the CDR3 is TGTGCCAGCAGCCAAGATTACAGGAACACTGAAGCTTTCTTT. The full variable domain, in which reference TRBV3-1 and TRBJ1-1 provide the parts outside the CDR3, is DTAVSQTPKYLVTQMGNDKSIKCEQNLGHDTMYWYKQDSKKFLKIMFSYNNKELIINETVPNRFSPKSPDKAHLNLHINSLELGDSAVYFCASSQDYRNTEAFFGQGTRLTVV.

The table lists this clonotype with a few counts. V gene TRBV12-3 or TRBV12-4 combines with J gene TRBJ2-7; 9 bases agree with TRBD2. This CDR3 spans 15 amino acids. Trimming took 6 bases from V and 7 from J; bases not matched to a gene: 13. The CDR3 sequence is CASRVAGAPGGEQYF. The CDR3 nucleotides read TGTGCCAGCAGGGTAGCGGGAGCGCCAGGGGGGGAGCAGTACTTC.

In its sample, this clonotype was seen a few times. The chain uses TRBV7-9 and TRBJ2-7, with TRBD2 matching 7 bases. The CDR3 has 15 residues. With 1 base clipped from V and 3 bases from J, the junction kept 6 bases outside the gene matches. Looked up from germline, CDR1 is SEHNR and CDR2 is FQNEAQ (reference sequence). The CDR3 spells CASSLGEASGYEQYV. As DNA, the CDR3 is TGTGCCAGCAGCTTAGGGGAGGCTAGCGGCTACGAGCAGTACGTC.

This clonotype was seen ten or more times. The chain carries TRBV24-1 and TRBJ1-5; no reliable D call. Trimming cost V 11 bases and J 7 bases, with 8 bases left between them. Germline V gene lookup returns CDR1 KGHDR and CDR2 SFDVKD. This CDR3 comprises 10 residues. CDR3 bases: TGTGCCAGGCTGGGCCAGCCCCAGCATTTT. Its protein product is CARLGQPQHF.

Many counts were recorded for this clonotype. The chain carries TRBV29-1 and TRBJ2-7, with 9 bases fitting TRBD1. The J segment lost 6 bases and the V segment lost 7 bases, leaving 10 bases of the junction unmatched. In germline, CDR1 is SQVTM, CDR2 ANQGSEA. The CDR3 totals 13 residues. The CDR3 reads CSAQRGQGGEQYF. DNA of the CDR3: TGCAGCGCTCAACGGGGACAGGGAGGCGAGCAGTACTTC.

The chain combines TRBV5-1 with TRBJ1-1; a weak D match, TRBD1 (6 bases). The CDR3 loop spans 13 amino acids. The germline V gene has CDR1 SGHRS and CDR2 YFSETQ. Trimming cost V 4 bases and J 9 bases, with 16 bases left between them. The CDR3 spells CASSAGVPYQAFF. CDR3 sequence (DNA): TGCGCCAGCAGCGCAGGGGTACCCTACCAAGCTTTCTTT.

CDR3 loop: CASSLANLQNGYTF. In nucleotides, the CDR3 is TGTGCCAGCAGCTTAGCGAATCTTCAGAATGGCTACACCTTC. The rearrangement joins TRBV7-9 to TRBJ1-2; D uncertain. The CDR3 spans 14 residues. The ends were cut back, 0 bases at V and 6 bases at J, with 11 bases in the middle. Germline loops: CDR1 SEHNR, CDR2 FQNEAQ (reference sequence).

Comments on this clonotype: A much larger clonotype is one base distant, so this may be a read error. The chain combines TRBV27 with TRBJ2-1; TRBD2 matches 12 bases. The CDR3 consists of 16 residues. Germline values: CDR1 MNHEY, CDR2 SMNVEV (reference sequence). Here the CDR3 reads CAISLLAGGWANEQFF. Here the CDR3 DNA reads TGTGCCATCAGTTTACTAGCGGGAGGTTGGGCGAATGAGCAGTTCTTC.

This clonotype was seen more than once but under ten times. The rearrangement uses TRBV12-3 or TRBV12-4 and TRBJ1-5; no reliable D call. This CDR3 region has 13 residues. V lost 1 base, J lost 5 bases, and 6 bases lay in between. This CDR3 reads CASSLDGDQPQHF. The DNA for the CDR3 is TGTGCCAGCAGTTTAGACGGGGATCAGCCCCAGCATTTT.

The CDR3 spells CASSLARLGAYEQYF. The CDR3 DNA reads TGTGCCAGCAGCTTAGCTCGGCTAGGCGCATACGAGCAGTACTTC. The chain employs TRBV7-2 and TRBJ2-7; unclear D gene. This CDR3 region has 15 residues. Between the trimmed V and J ends, which lost 0 bases and 4 bases, there was a span of 13 bases. Germline V lookup: CDR1 SGHTA, CDR2 FQGNSA.

This clonotype was counted between two and nine times. The J gene is TRBJ1-2, the V gene TRBV29-1; D is perhaps TRBD1 (5 bases). CDR1 is SQVTM and CDR2 is ANQGSEA in the germline V gene. This CDR3 has 11 residues. The ends were cut back, 4 bases at V and 8 bases at J, with 11 bases in the middle. CDR3 in DNA: TGCAGCGTTGGCTCGGGGCTAGGCTACACCTTC. Amino acid sequence: CSVGSGLGYTF.

The table lists this clonotype with a few counts. The chain joins TRBV12-3 or TRBV12-4 to TRBJ1-5; D not resolved. Trimming cost V 8 bases and J 3 bases, with 11 bases left between them. The CDR3 covers 13 residues. Here the CDR3 DNA reads TGTGCCAGCCGTTCCCCCAACAATCAGCCCCAGCATTTT. As protein: CASRSPNNQPQHF.

This clonotype came up a few times. This chain uses TRBV15 with TRBJ2-3, with TRBD1 matching over 8 bases. The trim removed 2 bases at V and 0 bases at J, leaving 7 bases unmatched. CDR3 size: 17 residues. Germline V gives CDR1 LNHNV, CDR2 YYDKDF (reference sequence). CDR3 bases: TGTGCCACCAGCAGATGGAGGACAGGGACTAGCACAGATACGCAGTATTTT. Amino acids: CATSRWRTGTSTDTQYF.

The chain is built from TRBV7-9 and TRBJ2-1; 9 bases are a match to TRBD2. Germline CDR1 and CDR2: SEHNR and FQNEAQ (reference sequence). V dropped 5 bases and J dropped 8; count of bases not matched to a gene: 13. The CDR3 runs 16 residues. The CDR3 DNA sequence: TGTGCCAGCAGCGCCCAAGCGGGAGGCCCTTGGGATGAGCAGTTCTTC. It codes for CASSAQAGGPWDEQFF. The full variable domain, completed using reference TRBV7-9 and TRBJ2-1, is DTGVSQNPRHKITKRGQNVTFRCDPISEHNRLYWYRQTLGQGPEFLTYFQNEAQLEKSRLLSDRFSAERPKGSFSTLEIQRTEQGDSAMYLCASSAQAGGPWDEQFFGPGTRLTVL.

This clonotype was observed a few times. V is TRBV4-2 and J is TRBJ2-2, with 8 bases lining up with TRBD1. Germline CDR1 and CDR2: LGHNA and YNFKEQ. The J segment lost 1 base and the V segment lost 10 bases, leaving 8 bases of the junction unmatched. This CDR3 is 15 amino acids long. Here the CDR3 reads CATESGGLNTGELFF. In nucleotides, the CDR3 is TGTGCCACCGAGTCAGGGGGCCTGAACACCGGGGAGCTGTTTTTT.